This TCR beta chain is from a study of cytomegalovirus exposure and HLA in healthy donors. This clone was found once. Libraries were prepared by immunoSEQ multiplex PCR; TCRdb keeps only in-frame clonotypes and omits some of them. This table holds over 150,000 clones, about 88% found once. V dropped 2 bases and J dropped 1 base, with 14 bases sitting between them. The CDR3 consists of 17 residues. CDR1 and CDR2 (germline): KGHSH, LQKENI. This receptor was identified in a woman younger than 35 in good health and CMV-seronegative. Sequencing used PBMCs. The chain couples TRBV18 to TRBJ2-2; D remains ambiguous. The CDR3 reads CASSPFSSTGNTGELFF. CDR3 DNA: TGTGCCAGCTCACCATTCTCTTCGACGGGGAACACCGGGGAGCTGTTTTTT.